Here is one T cell receptor (beta chain) with its context. This clone has a handful of counts. The antigen this receptor binds is unknown. There are no base qualities to consult, and no much larger clone falls within one base. The cohort comprised 670 or so healthy bone marrow donors. At the time of sampling, all cohort members were nominally healthy, though unrecorded immune exposures were likely present. The donor was CMV seropositive and belonged to the group of 250 to 300 seropositive cohort members. Every donor gave a peripheral blood sample, and the peripheral blood mononuclear cells from that sample were used for TCR beta sequencing. Genomic DNA was extracted from the blood cell samples with the Qiagen DNeasy Blood Extraction Kit. These data are taken from a study of cytomegalovirus exposure and HLA in healthy donors listed by TCRdb under 2017. With respect to the entire study: According to an earlier analysis of 587 of the donors, roughly 180 million T cells yielded 120 million or so unique TCR beta sequences and approximately 300 Gb of sequence data. An early release that covered 640 HLA-typed donors contained around 330 gigabases of sequencing data and around 80 million unique TCR sequences. Of the roughly 390 genotyped donors, roughly 85% fell in the genetic ancestry cluster associated with self-reported Caucasian donors. The study aimed to test whether signatures of past pathogen exposure could be identified by cataloging public T cell receptors. The study used immunosequencing to profile the T cell repertoires of 666 subjects and linked those repertoires to cytomegalovirus serostatus. Besides the first cohort of approximately 710 subjects, a separate validation cohort made up of roughly 130 different subjects was used. High-throughput TCR immunosequencing, statistical association of individual TCRs with disease status, and machine learning were combined to predict cytomegalovirus infection status. In a later analysis, previously published TCR beta repertoires from 670 or so donors were re-analyzed and high-resolution HLA genotyping was added so that TCR occurrence patterns could be studied. Rather than drawing on any new phenotypic data, the later analysis identified candidate immune exposures from TCR beta sequences and the way those sequences occurred across donors. To decide whether each TCR beta V gene segment behaved as functional or pseudogenic, an earlier analysis of approximately 600 of the donors relied on high-throughput TCR beta sequencing. Alongside the repertoire data, information on donor age, sex, ethnicity and CMV serostatus was compiled. Genome-wide SNP genotypes for about 60% of the 666 donors were used in a later genetic analysis, which treated that subset as a discovery cohort. All discovery cohort repertoires had been generated using a single sequencing platform. Both class I and class II loci were covered by HLA typing, at four-digit resolution. The number of typed donors differed by locus: 629-630 for A, B, C, DRB1 and DQB1; about 520 for DQA1; fewer than 610 for DPA1; and around 450 for DPB1. Roughly five DR-DQ haplotypes were handled as single units for association and clustering, since linkage in the cohort was strong. Among about 400 genotyped donors of the cohort, an average of around 240,000 unique TCR beta nucleotide sequences was sequenced per donor, of which about 20% were non-productive. Results the study describes overall, beyond this receptor: While some public TCRs were present in many individuals, most TCR sequences turned up only very rarely across donors. A later analysis found that TCR association rates varied across HLA loci, with DRB1 alleles showing the most associated TCRs and HLA-C alleles the fewest. Specific HLA alleles were associated with 15,000 to 20,000 TCR beta sequences at a false discovery rate of 0.05 in a later analysis. HLA typing was unavailable for some donors at each locus, so association tests used only the typed subset. Because counts were too low, seventeen rarely observed V segments, including chromosome 9 orphons, were excluded from the earlier analysis of under 650 of the donors. The authors suggested that the approach could potentially be generalized to other disease states and immunological phenotypes. The study gave a list of around 170 TCR beta chains associated with cytomegalovirus. Compared with equally common non-associated chains, HLA-associated TCR beta chains in a later analysis were more clonally expanded and had lower generation probabilities. The classifier was reported to diagnose cytomegalovirus status with high specificity and sensitivity in both the original and validation cohorts. A group of highly shared sequence variants was considered likely to be a technical artifact of the sequencing pipeline. According to a later analysis, most CMV-associated TCR beta chains appeared to be HLA-restricted, and the HLA associations seemed to be driven largely by CMV exposure. Broadly in line with IMGT annotations, most TCR beta V segments showed up in productive rearrangements about 87% or about 30% of the time in an earlier analysis of 587 of the donors. Assigning TCR associations to individual alleles was difficult when HLA alleles, especially DR and DQ, strongly co-occurred. In this cohort, only TCR beta chains were sequenced, and detectable features were limited by the absence of alpha or paired-chain data. CMV serostatus was the only immune exposure information available for the cohort. V-gene and J-gene trimming of TCR beta chains was associated with a missense DCLRE1C variant in a later genetic analysis, and the association was replicated in an independent cohort. A later analysis reported that several top co-occurrence clusters appeared linked to parvovirus B19, influenza, CMV and Epstein-Barr virus. Compared with the approximately 670-donor mean, donors in an Asian-associated ancestry cluster had fewer N-insertions in productive TCRs, according to a later genetic analysis. Because the 87-base-pair reads could not distinguish some IMGT-functional V segments, including TRBV6-2 and TRBV6-3, those segments were excluded. Linkage disequilibrium might explain the correlated functional status among segregating V segments, but an unknown experimental factor could not be ruled out. Presence/absence analyses assumed roughly uniform sequencing depth across donors, an assumption that may not hold. A further reported finding was that TCR beta sequences accurately predicted the HLA-A and HLA-B alleles for most subjects in the first cohort. In vitro tests confirmed that a few of the cytomegalovirus-associated TCR beta chains recognize cytomegalovirus antigens.

CDR1 and CDR2 are read off the germline V gene (reference sequence) as SEHNR and FQNEAQ. V drops 5 bases and J drops 8 bases, leaving 15 bases in between. Spanning cysteine to phenylalanine, the CDR3 consists of 14 amino acids. Only the CDR3 region is kept as DNA, spanning 42 bases read in frame from base 1. Receptor amplification or capture employed the immunoSEQ multiplex PCR assay. The multiplex PCR relied on a mix of 60 forward primers for TCR Vbeta segments and 13 reverse primers for TCR Jbeta segments. The CDR3 region of rearranged TCR beta genes was amplified from genomic DNA by a multiplex PCR assay. The amplified TCR beta libraries were sequenced on the Illumina HiSeq System as 87-base-pair reads. On the study's bioinformatics: Across the 500 to 700 repertoires, a later analysis counted some 80 million unique TCR beta chains, 8.5 million to 12 million of which were shared by at least two donors. Raw reads were error-corrected and collapsed into unique sequences by a nearest-neighbor algorithm in which closely related sequences were merged to remove PCR and sequencing errors. Alignment of CDR3 sequences to IMGT reference sequences was used to assign V, D and J gene segments. Each retained sequence needed at least a six-nucleotide match to both a V gene segment and a J gene segment. Rearrangements were called productive when the CDR3 lacked stop codons and stayed in frame with V and J; all others were non-productive. CDR3 was defined according to IMGT convention as the region running from the second conserved V-encoded cysteine to the conserved J-encoded phenylalanine. Sequences without an unambiguous match to a single V gene segment were excluded from the earlier analysis of about 630 of the donors. An earlier analysis of under 750 of the donors called V segments functional above 56.7% productive rearrangements and segregating when the between-donor standard deviation exceeded 5%. A statistical classification framework was built to diagnose cytomegalovirus status from the catalog of TCR beta chain sequences. V and J gene assignment, in a later analysis, came from comparing TCR nucleotide sequences with IMGT/GENE-DB human TR gene sequences. In a later analysis, CDR3 sequences and most-parsimonious VDJ recombination scenarios were assigned using the TCRdist pipeline. In a later analysis, each TCR beta chain was defined by its CDR3 amino acid sequence together with its V-gene family, and reads lacking a unique V-gene family were excluded. In a later analysis, 500 to 700 highly shared, low-generation-probability nucleotide sequences were removed to address suspected cross-contamination and a sequencing artifact. A later analysis calculated a clonal expansion index for each public chain from normalized within-repertoire ranks of inferred template counts. In a later analysis, generation probabilities were computed using a VDJ recombination model fitted to out-of-frame rearrangements, and the results were checked against IGoR. Hypergeometric tests were used in a later analysis to score TCR-TCR, TCR-HLA and TCR-CMV co-occurrence, with a repertoire-size bias correction applied to the TCR pairs. False discovery rates were estimated in a later analysis by permuting HLA or CMV assignments 20 times. In a later analysis, co-occurring TCRs were grouped using DBSCAN, and TCRdist sequence similarity was added for clustering within HLA-allele-positive subsets. For co-occurrence clustering, repertoires with fewer than 30,000 or more than 120,000 public chains were excluded, along with roughly 5 repertoires with anomalous nucleotide sharing. Entries here come from immuneACCESS through TCRdb and include only in-frame sequences with V and J called. Some clones fail to appear in such tables; in the studies checked, an unresolved V gene covers under half of the shortfall, and the cause of the remainder is unknown. The V and J calls and the clone size are those of that table, but D and trimming were determined from the DNA. Across this sample there are approximately 160,000 clones, with approximately 80% seen only once. The ten largest account for 7.4% of the sample.

Here the chain combines TRBV7-9 and TRBJ1-4; matching of 6 bases hints at TRBD1 as the D gene. The material sequenced was PBMCs. The TCR originated in a male donor in good health and CMV-seropositive. The DNA sequence is as follows: TGTGCCAGCAGCCGAGCAGGGGTTAAGGAAAAACTGTTTTTT. It is translated as CASSRAGVKEKLFF.